This passage covers 12 T cell receptor beta chains from one sample sequenced in a study of shared clonotypes between healthy human individuals. Using immunoSEQ multiplex PCR, the repertoire was profiled, and TCRdb retains in-frame clones only, with some absent. The data show fewer than 2.5 million clones, approximately 93% seen once. Sample: naive CD4+ T cells from PBMCs. Subset here: CD45RA+ positively selected. The receptors derive from a man aged 18 to 29 in good health. Some clones in this sample may be carry-over from other donors' samples.

The J gene is TRBJ2-7, the V gene TRBV15; D gene uncertain. Trimming removed 1 base from V and 5 bases from J, with 12 bases in between. Germline V gives CDR1 LNHNV, CDR2 YYDKDF (reference sequence). This CDR3 contains 14 residues. The CDR3 coding sequence is TGTGCCACCAGCAGAGGCGGCAGTGTAAACGAGCAGTACTTC. It codes for CATSRGGSVNEQYF.

CDR3 sequence (DNA): TGTGCCAGCAGCCCGCGGACAGGGCGGGCACCTGCAACTAATGAAAAACTGTTTTTT. Amino acid sequence: CASSPRTGRAPATNEKLFF. V gene TRBV7-9 combines with J gene TRBJ1-4; 8 bases match TRBD1. CDR3 length equals 19 residues. The V gene end was trimmed by 5 bases and the J gene end by 0 bases; junction bases not matched to a gene: 14. The germline V gene has CDR1 SEHNR and CDR2 FQNEAQ (reference sequence). Looking up the rest from reference TRBV7-9 and TRBJ1-4 gives the full variable domain: DTGVSQNPRHKITKRGQNVTFRCDPISEHNRLYWYRQTLGQGPEFLTYFQNEAQLEKSRLLSDRFSAERPKGSFSTLEIQRTEQGDSAMYLCASSPRTGRAPATNEKLFFGSGTQLSVL.

Written as DNA, the CDR3 is TGCGCCAGCAGCTCCAACAGGGACTCTGGAAACACCATATATTTT. Protein: CASSSNRDSGNTIYF. The rearrangement joins TRBV5-1 to TRBJ1-3; possibly TRBD1 for D (6 bases). The ends were cut back, 3 bases at V and 0 bases at J, with 10 bases in the middle. Germline assignment: CDR1 SGHRS and CDR2 YFSETQ. There are 15 residues in the CDR3.

The J gene is TRBJ2-1, the V gene TRBV4-2, with D unresolved. The CDR3 contains 17 residues. Germline values: CDR1 LGHNA, CDR2 YNFKEQ. V was clipped by 0 bases and J by 3 bases, with 15 bases between them. The CDR3 DNA is TGTGCCAGCAGCCAAGAGGGTGGGCGACCCCGCTACAATGAGCAGTTCTTC. This translates into CASSQEGGRPRYNEQFF.

V is TRBV5-4 and J is TRBJ2-5; 8 bases are a match to TRBD2. Unmatched junction bases numbered 8, after V lost 3 bases and J lost 4 bases. The CDR3 is 15 residues long. Per germline, CDR1 SGHNT and CDR2 YYREEE (reference sequence). CDR3 region: CASSSKAGARETQYF. Here the CDR3 DNA reads TGTGCCAGCAGCTCGAAAGCGGGAGCCCGAGAGACCCAGTACTTC.

V and J are TRBV6-1 and TRBJ2-1; weak D call: TRBD2 (5 bases). Germline assignment: CDR1 MNHNS and CDR2 SASEGT. V was cut by 8 bases and J by 0 bases, with 8 bases left in between. CDR3 length: 13 residues. This CDR3 reads CASREGSYNEQFF. DNA for the CDR3: TGTGCCAGCCGAGAGGGCTCCTACAATGAGCAGTTCTTC.

The V gene is TRBV7-9, the J gene TRBJ2-7; D is undetermined. V was shortened by 7 bases and J by 2 bases, with 12 bases between the two germline ends. This CDR3 comprises 13 residues. Germline CDR1 reads SEHNR; CDR2 reads FQNEAQ (reference sequence). The CDR3 region has the DNA TGTGCCAGCACCAATAGAGGTGCCTACGAGCAGTACTTC. As protein: CASTNRGAYEQYF.

In the case of this clone: Other DNA sequences in the sample encode the same CDR3. V and J are TRBV18 and TRBJ2-7; D gene ambiguous. CDR1 is KGHSH, CDR2 LQKENI, per germline. The CDR3 length is 12 residues. Trimming removed 3 bases at V and 5 bases at J, with 8 bases between. CDR3: CASSPSGDEQYF. In DNA, the CDR3 is TGTGCCAGCTCACCGTCTGGCGACGAGCAGTACTTC.

The gene calls are TRBV9 and TRBJ2-2; possibly TRBD2 for D (6 bases). CDR1 is SGDLS and CDR2 is YYNGEE in the germline V gene. V lost 0 bases and J lost 5, with 11 bases in between. The CDR3 covers 15 residues. CDR3 DNA: TGTGCCAGCAGCGTAGCGGCAGGGAGGACCGGGGAGCTGTTTTTT. This translates into CASSVAAGRTGELFF.

The J gene is TRBJ2-1, the V gene TRBV27; TRBD1 aligns across 7 bases. V lost 4 bases and J lost 8; bases outside the gene matches: 8. The CDR3 runs 14 residues. Germline CDR1 reads MNHEY; CDR2 reads SMNVEV (reference sequence). The CDR3 protein is CASSSWVGGDEQFF. CDR3 bases: TGTGCCAGCAGTTCCTGGGTAGGGGGCGATGAGCAGTTCTTC.

The chain links TRBV6-1 to TRBJ2-7; unclear D gene. This CDR3 is 15 amino acids long. Trimming cost V 2 bases and J 0 bases, with 11 bases left between them. Germline CDR1 MNHNS, CDR2 SASEGT. The CDR3 sequence is CASSEIWTASYEQYF. Here the CDR3 DNA reads TGTGCCAGCAGTGAAATTTGGACGGCCTCCTACGAGCAGTACTTC.

This clone was counted once. V is TRBV5-6 and J is TRBJ2-1; no firm D call. The CDR3 runs 16 residues. The germline gives CDR1 SGHDT, CDR2 YYEEEE. V was trimmed by 4 bases and J by 7 bases, leaving 21 bases between them. The CDR3 nucleotides are TGTGCCAGCAGCGCCCTTAGCCGGAACGTCGCGAATGAGCAGTTCTTC. Amino acids: CASSALSRNVANEQFF.